This T cell receptor beta chain was recorded in a study of shared clonotypes between healthy human individuals. Study as a whole: Researchers assigned three CD4 naive, three CD4 memory, two CD8 naive and one CD8 memory plate to each donor.

Repertoires were generated with immunoSEQ multiplex PCR, while TCRdb's copy carries only in-frame clones and drops some. This table holds hundreds of thousands of clones, roughly 96% found once. Points on this clone: Antigen unknown.

The CDR3 sequence is 13 residues long. V lost 5 bases and J 6 bases, leaving 11 bases between the germline ends. Germline assignment: CDR1 SEHNR and CDR2 FQNEAQ (reference sequence). Points from the study as a whole: Rarefaction indicated that sorted-subset sequencing remained incomplete although depth was large.

Terminally differentiated effector memory CD45RA+ cells were excluded by CCR7 positive selection of CD45RO-negative cells. The rearrangement joins TRBV7-9 to TRBJ2-1; D gene unclear. This TCR was recovered from a woman between 25 and 40 years old in good health. The sequenced sample consisted of naive CD8+ T cells sorted from blood. This CDR3 reads CASSPAWGNEQFF. In nucleotides, the CDR3 is TGTGCCAGCAGCCCAGCGTGGGGCAATGAGCAGTTCTTC.